This paragraph reports one TCR beta chain. In the study's own analysis: The assay estimated nucleated cells by amplifying reference gene primers. TCRdb's table, derived via immunoSEQ multiplex PCR, lists solely in-frame clones and lacks some. The V and J calls and the clone size are those of that table, but D and trimming were determined from the DNA. This table has hundreds of thousands of clones, roughly 90% appearing once. The sample is drawn from a study of blood T cell repertoires in COVID-19. Trimming cost V 4 bases and J 1 base, with 16 bases left between them. This CDR3 has 16 residues. Per germline, CDR1 SGHDN and CDR2 FVKESK.

The clonotype originates from a woman in her 30s with COVID-19, enrolled during active disease. The chain couples TRBV14 to TRBJ2-5, with D possibly matching TRBD2 (6 bases). Sequenced input: peripheral blood. Here the CDR3 DNA reads TGTGCCAGCAGCCGACAAGTCAGGACTATCCAAGAGACCCAGTACTTC. Translating it yields CASSRQVRTIQETQYF.